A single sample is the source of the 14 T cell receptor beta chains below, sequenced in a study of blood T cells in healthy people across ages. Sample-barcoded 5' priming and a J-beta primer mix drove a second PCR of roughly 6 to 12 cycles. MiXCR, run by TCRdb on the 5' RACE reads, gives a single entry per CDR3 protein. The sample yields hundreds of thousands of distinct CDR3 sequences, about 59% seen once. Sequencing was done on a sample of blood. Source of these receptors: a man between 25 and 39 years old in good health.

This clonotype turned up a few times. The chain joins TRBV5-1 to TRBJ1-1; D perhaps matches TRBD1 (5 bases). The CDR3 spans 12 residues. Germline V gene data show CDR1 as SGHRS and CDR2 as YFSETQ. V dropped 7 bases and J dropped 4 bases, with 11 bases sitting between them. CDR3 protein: CASGAGSTEAFF. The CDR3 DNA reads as TGCGCCAGCGGGGCAGGGTCCACTGAAGCTTTCTTT.

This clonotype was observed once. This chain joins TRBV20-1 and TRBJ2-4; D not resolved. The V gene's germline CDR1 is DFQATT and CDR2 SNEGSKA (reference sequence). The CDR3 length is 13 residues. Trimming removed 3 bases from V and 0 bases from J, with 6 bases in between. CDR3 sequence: CSASALAKNIQYF. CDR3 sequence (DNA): TGCAGTGCTAGTGCCTTAGCCAAAAACATTCAGTACTTC.

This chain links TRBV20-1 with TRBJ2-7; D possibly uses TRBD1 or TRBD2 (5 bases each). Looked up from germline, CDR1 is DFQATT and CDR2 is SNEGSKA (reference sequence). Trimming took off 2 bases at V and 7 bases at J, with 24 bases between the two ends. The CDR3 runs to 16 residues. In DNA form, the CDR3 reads TGCAGTGCTAGACACCTCGACCGGGGACCCCCCCTGGAGCAGTACTTC. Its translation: CSARHLDRGPPLEQYF.

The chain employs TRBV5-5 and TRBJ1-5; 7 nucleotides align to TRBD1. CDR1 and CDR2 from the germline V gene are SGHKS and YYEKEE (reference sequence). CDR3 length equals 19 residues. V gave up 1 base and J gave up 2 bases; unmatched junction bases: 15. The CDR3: CASSLRIETGQGGNQPQHF. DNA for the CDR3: TGTGCCAGCAGCTTGAGAATTGAGACAGGGCAAGGGGGCAATCAGCCCCAGCATTTT.

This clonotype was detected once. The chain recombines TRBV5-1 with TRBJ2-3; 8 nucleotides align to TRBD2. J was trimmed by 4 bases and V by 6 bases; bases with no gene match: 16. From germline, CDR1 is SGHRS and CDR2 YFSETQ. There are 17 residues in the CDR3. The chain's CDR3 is CASTFLGLGGVSDTQYF. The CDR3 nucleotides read TGCGCCAGCACCTTTCTGGGACTAGGCGGGGTATCAGATACGCAGTATTTT.

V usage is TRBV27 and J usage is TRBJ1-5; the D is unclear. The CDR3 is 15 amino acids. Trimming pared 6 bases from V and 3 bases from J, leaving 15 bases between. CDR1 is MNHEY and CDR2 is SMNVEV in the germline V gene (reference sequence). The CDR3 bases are TGTGCCAGCAGCTTAATACTGTGGGACAATCAGCCCCAGCATTTT. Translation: CASSLILWDNQPQHF.

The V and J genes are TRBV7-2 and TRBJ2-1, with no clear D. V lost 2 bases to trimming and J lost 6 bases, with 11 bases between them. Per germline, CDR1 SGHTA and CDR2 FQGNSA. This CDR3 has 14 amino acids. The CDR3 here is CASSLSPTANEQFF. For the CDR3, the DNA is TGTGCCAGCAGCTTATCCCCTACAGCCAATGAGCAGTTCTTC.

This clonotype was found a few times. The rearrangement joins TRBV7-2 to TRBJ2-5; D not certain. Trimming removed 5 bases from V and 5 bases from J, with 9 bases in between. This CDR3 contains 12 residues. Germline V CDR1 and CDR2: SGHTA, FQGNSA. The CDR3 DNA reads TGTGCCAGCAGCCTTGACACGGAGACCCAGTACTTC. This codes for CASSLDTETQYF. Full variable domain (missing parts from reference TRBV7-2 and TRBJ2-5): GAGVSQSPSNKVTEKGKDVELRCDPISGHTALYWYRQSLGQGLEFLIYFQGNSAPDKSGLPSDRFSAERTGGSVSTLTIQRTQQEDSAVYLCASSLDTETQYFGPGTRLLVL.

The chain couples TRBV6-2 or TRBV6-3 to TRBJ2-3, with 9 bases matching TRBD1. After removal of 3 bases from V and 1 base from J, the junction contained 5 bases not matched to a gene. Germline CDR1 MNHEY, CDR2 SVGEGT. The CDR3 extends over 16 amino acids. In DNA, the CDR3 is TGTGCCAGCAGTTATACACAGGGGGCCGGCACAGATACGCAGTATTTT. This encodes CASSYTQGAGTDTQYF.

The CDR3: CASSEGLYEKLFF. The DNA of the CDR3 is TGTGCCAGCAGTGAAGGGTTGTATGAAAAACTGTTTTTT. V and J are TRBV2 and TRBJ1-4; D call uncertain. Germline V gives CDR1 SNHLY, CDR2 FYNNEI. This CDR3 contains 13 residues. The V and J ends lost 1 base and 6 bases respectively, with 6 bases between them.

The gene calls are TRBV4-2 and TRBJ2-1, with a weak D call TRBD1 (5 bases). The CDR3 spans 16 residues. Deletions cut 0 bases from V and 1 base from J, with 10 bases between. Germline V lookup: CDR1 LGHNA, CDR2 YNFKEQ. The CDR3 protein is CASSQDLAGSYNEQFF. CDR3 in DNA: TGTGCCAGCAGCCAAGATTTAGCAGGGTCCTACAATGAGCAGTTCTTC.

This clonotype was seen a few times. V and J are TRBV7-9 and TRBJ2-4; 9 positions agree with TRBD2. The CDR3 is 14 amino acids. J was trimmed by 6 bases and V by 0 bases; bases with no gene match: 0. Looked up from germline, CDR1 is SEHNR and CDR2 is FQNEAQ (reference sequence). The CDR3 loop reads CASSLAAGGNIQYF. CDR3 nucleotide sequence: TGTGCCAGCAGCTTAGCAGCGGGGGGAAACATTCAGTACTTC.

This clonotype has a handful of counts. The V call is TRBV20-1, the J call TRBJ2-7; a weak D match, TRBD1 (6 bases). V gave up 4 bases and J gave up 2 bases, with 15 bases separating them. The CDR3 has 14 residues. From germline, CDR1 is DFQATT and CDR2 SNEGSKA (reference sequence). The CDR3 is CSATNDRSAYEQYF. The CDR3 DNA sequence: TGCAGTGCTACCAACGACAGGAGCGCCTACGAGCAGTACTTC.

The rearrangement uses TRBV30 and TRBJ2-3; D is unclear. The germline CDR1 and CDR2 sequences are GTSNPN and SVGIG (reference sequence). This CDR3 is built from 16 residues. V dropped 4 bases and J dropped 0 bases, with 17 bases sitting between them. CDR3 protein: CAWIGRVSTSTDTQYF. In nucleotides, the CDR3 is TGTGCCTGGATAGGACGTGTATCAACTAGCACAGATACGCAGTATTTT.